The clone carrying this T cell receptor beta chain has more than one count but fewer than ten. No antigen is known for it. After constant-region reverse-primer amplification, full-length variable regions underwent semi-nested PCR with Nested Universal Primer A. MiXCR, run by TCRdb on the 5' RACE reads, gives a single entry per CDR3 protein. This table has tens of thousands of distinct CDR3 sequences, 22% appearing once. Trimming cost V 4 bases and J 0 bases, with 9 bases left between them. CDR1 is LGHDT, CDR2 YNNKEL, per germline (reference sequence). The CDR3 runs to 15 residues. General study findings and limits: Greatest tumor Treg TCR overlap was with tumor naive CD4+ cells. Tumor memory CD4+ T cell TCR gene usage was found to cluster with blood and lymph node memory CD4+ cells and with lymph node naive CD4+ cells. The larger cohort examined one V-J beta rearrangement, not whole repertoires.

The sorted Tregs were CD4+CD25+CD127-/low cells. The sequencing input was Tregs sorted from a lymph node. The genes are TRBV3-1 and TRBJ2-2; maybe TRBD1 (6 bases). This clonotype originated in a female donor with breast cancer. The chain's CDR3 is CASSLDRSNTGELFF. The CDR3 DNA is TGTGCCAGCAGCCTTGACAGGTCGAACACCGGGGAGCTGTTTTTT.